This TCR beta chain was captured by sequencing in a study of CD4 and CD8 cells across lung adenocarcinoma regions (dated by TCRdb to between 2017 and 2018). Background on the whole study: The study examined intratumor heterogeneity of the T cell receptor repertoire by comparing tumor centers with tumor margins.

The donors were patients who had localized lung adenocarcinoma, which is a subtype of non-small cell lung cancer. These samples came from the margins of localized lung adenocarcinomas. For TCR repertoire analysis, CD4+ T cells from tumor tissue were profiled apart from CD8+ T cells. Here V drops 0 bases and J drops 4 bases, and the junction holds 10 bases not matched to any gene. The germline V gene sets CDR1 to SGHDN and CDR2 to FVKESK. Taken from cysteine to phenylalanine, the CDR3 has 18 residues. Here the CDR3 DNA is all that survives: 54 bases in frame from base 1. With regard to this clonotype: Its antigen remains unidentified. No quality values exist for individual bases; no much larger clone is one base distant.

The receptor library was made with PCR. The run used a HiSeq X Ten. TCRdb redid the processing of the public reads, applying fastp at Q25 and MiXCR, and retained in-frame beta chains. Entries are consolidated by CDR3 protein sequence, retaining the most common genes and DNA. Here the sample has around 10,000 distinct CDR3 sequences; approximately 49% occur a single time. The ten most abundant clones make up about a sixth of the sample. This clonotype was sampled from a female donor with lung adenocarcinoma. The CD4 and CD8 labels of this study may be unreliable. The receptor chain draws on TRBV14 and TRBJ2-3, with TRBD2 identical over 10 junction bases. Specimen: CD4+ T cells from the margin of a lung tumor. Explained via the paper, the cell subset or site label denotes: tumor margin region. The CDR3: CASSQDGTSVRRADTQYF. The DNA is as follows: TGTGCCAGCAGCCAAGACGGGACTAGCGTTCGGAGGGCAGATACGCAGTATTTT.